This passage covers 26 T cell receptor beta chains from one sample sequenced in a study of blood T cell repertoires in COVID-19. TCRdb's copy holds only in-frame clones and misses some; the assay was immunoSEQ multiplex PCR. The data hold a few hundred thousand clones, with about four fifths observed a single time. The sequenced sample was peripheral blood. The receptors were sampled from a woman between 18 and 30 years old with acute or convalescent COVID-19.

The gene calls are TRBV29-1 and TRBJ2-1; 14 bases are a match to TRBD2. The CDR3 extends over 14 amino acids. Per germline, CDR1 SQVTM and CDR2 ANQGSEA. V shed 3 bases and J 5 bases; nucleotides not matched to a gene: 0. As DNA, the CDR3 is TGCAGCGTTGAGGGACTAGCGGGGGACAATGAGCAGTTCTTC. Amino acid sequence: CSVEGLAGDNEQFF.

The chain combines TRBV7-9 with TRBJ2-7; 8 bases are a match to TRBD2. The CDR3 is 16 residues long. Per the germline V gene, CDR1 is SEHNR and CDR2 is FQNEAQ (reference sequence). After removal of 5 bases from V and 6 bases from J, the junction contained 15 bases not matched to a gene. In DNA form, the CDR3 reads TGTGCCAGCAGCCCCCCCGGGACTAGGGGCCACGGCGAGCAGTACTTC. It translates to CASSPPGTRGHGEQYF.

This chain connects TRBV30 to TRBJ2-4; 9 bases align to TRBD1. Germline V gene data show CDR1 as GTSNPN and CDR2 as SVGIG (reference sequence). V was pared by 5 bases and J by 7 bases, with 6 bases of the junction left unmatched. This CDR3 is 13 amino acids long. CDR3 in DNA: TGTGCCTGGGCGACAGGGGGTTCGAACATTCAGTACTTC. This gives the protein CAWATGGSNIQYF.

The V and J genes are TRBV14 and TRBJ1-4; possible D gene TRBD1, 6 bases. The CDR3 extends over 15 amino acids. From germline, CDR1 is SGHDN and CDR2 FVKESK. V dropped 1 base and J dropped 8 bases, with 14 bases sitting between them. The CDR3 region is CASSQVRGYREKLFF. The CDR3, as DNA: TGTGCCAGCAGCCAAGTCAGGGGATATCGGGAAAAACTGTTTTTT.

The chain combines TRBV7-2 with TRBJ2-7, with TRBD1 identical over 10 bases. Unmatched junction bases numbered 2, after V lost 3 bases and J lost 0 bases. Germline values: CDR1 SGHTA, CDR2 FQGNSA. This CDR3 contains 15 residues. The CDR3 DNA is TGTGCCAGCAGCTTGACAGGGGGCAACTCCTACGAGCAGTACTTC. It encodes CASSLTGGNSYEQYF.

The sample holds one count of this clone. The chain carries TRBV4-3 and TRBJ2-1, with TRBD1 identical over 12 bases. The CDR3 totals 15 residues. Germline assignment: CDR1 LGHNA and CDR2 YSLEER. V was pared by 3 bases and J by 6 bases, with 3 bases of the junction left unmatched. The CDR3 DNA reads TGCGCCAGCAGCCACCCGGGACAGGGGGCCAATGAGCAGTTCTTC. Encoded protein: CASSHPGQGANEQFF.

The gene calls are TRBV7-2 and TRBJ2-1, with 7 positions matching TRBD2. The CDR3 is 16 residues long. The V gene's germline CDR1 is SGHTA and CDR2 FQGNSA. V lost 5 bases to trimming and J lost 0 bases; unmatched junction nucleotides: 7. Here the CDR3 reads CASSPASGGSYNEQFF. The CDR3 coding sequence is TGTGCCAGCAGCCCGGCTAGCGGAGGCTCCTACAATGAGCAGTTCTTC.

The V call is TRBV11-3, the J call TRBJ2-3, with 9 bases that match TRBD1. V shed 5 bases, J shed 4 bases, and the junction held 4 bases outside the gene matches. There are 14 residues in the CDR3. CDR1 SGHNT and CDR2 YENEEA come from the germline V gene. The CDR3: CASSAGTGSDTQYF. CDR3 bases: TGTGCCAGCAGCGCCGGGACAGGGTCAGATACGCAGTATTTT.

V and J are TRBV27 and TRBJ1-2; D gene uncertain. Germline V gene sequence: CDR1 MNHEY, CDR2 SMNVEV (reference sequence). This CDR3 contains 15 residues. Trimming left V 0 bases short and J 4 bases short, with 12 bases between. CDR3 nucleotide sequence: TGTGCCAGCAGTTTATCGGACTGGGGTCCCTATGGCTACACCTTC. Protein product: CASSLSDWGPYGYTF.

The chain recombines TRBV19 with TRBJ2-7; TRBD2 aligns across 8 bases. CDR1 and CDR2 from the germline V gene are LNHDA and SQIVND (reference sequence). The V gene end was trimmed by 6 bases and the J gene end by 1 base; junction bases not matched to a gene: 8. CDR3 length equals 15 residues. The CDR3 bases are TGTGCCAGTAGACAAAAGCGGGAGTGGTCCTACGAGCAGTACTTC. This sequence encodes CASRQKREWSYEQYF.

The gene calls are TRBV7-6 and TRBJ2-3; 7 bases are a match to TRBD2. The V gene end was trimmed by 3 bases and the J gene end by 0 bases; junction bases not matched to a gene: 6. Germline CDR1 SGHVS, CDR2 FNYEAQ. This CDR3 region has 16 residues. CDR3 DNA: TGTGCCAGCAGCTTCGAAAGCGGGGTCAGCACAGATACGCAGTATTTT. It specifies CASSFESGVSTDTQYF.

The rearrangement joins TRBV29-1 to TRBJ1-1, with TRBD1 matching 8 bases. V was clipped by 7 bases and J by 5 bases; unmatched bases: 9. The CDR3 extends over 13 amino acids. The germline V gene has CDR1 SQVTM and CDR2 ANQGSEA. The CDR3 region is CSAKNNRGTEAFF. The CDR3 nucleotides are TGCAGCGCCAAGAACAACAGGGGGACTGAAGCTTTCTTT.

The chain joins TRBV6-5 to TRBJ2-7; possible D gene TRBD1, 6 bases. The germline CDR1 and CDR2 sequences are MNHEY and SVGAGI. This CDR3 contains 13 residues. Between the trimmed V and J ends, which lost 2 bases and 5 bases, there was a span of 10 bases. In DNA, the CDR3 is TGTGCCAGCAGTTACACAGGGTTTGACGAGCAGTACTTC. Its translation is CASSYTGFDEQYF.

The chain uses TRBV28 and TRBJ2-7; D ambiguous. CDR3 length: 15 residues. V was shortened by 4 bases and J by 4 bases, with 17 bases between the two germline ends. CDR1 and CDR2 from the germline V gene are MDHEN and SYDVKM. The CDR3 spells CASSSGGSIAYEQYF. The CDR3 nucleotides read TGTGCCAGCAGTTCCGGCGGATCTATCGCATACGAGCAGTACTTC.

This clone came up a few times. The chain is built from TRBV5-4 and TRBJ2-2, with D possibly matching TRBD1 (5 bases). The CDR3 has 18 amino acids. Trimming pared 4 bases from V and 0 bases from J, leaving 19 bases between. Germline CDR1 reads SGHNT; CDR2 reads YYREEE (reference sequence). The DNA for the CDR3 is TGTGCCAGCAGCATATTGATACAGGCACTCGCGAACACCGGGGAGCTGTTTTTT. Amino acids: CASSILIQALANTGELFF.

J is TRBJ2-3 and V is TRBV28; 7 positions agree with TRBD1. CDR1 and CDR2 (germline): MDHEN, SYDVKM. There are 14 residues in the CDR3. V trimming: 1 base; J trimming: 5 bases; junction bases outside the gene matches: 3. The CDR3: CASSLSTGVDTQYF. The CDR3 nucleotides are TGTGCCAGCAGTTTATCAACAGGGGTAGATACGCAGTATTTT.

The V and J genes are TRBV7-6 and TRBJ2-2; 10 bases map to TRBD2. After removal of 0 bases from V and 5 bases from J, the junction contained 0 bases not matched to a gene. CDR1 and CDR2 (germline): SGHVS, FNYEAQ. The CDR3 runs 15 residues. The CDR3 DNA reads as TGTGCCAGCAGCTTAGCTAGCGGGAGGACCGGGGAGCTGTTTTTT. This encodes CASSLASGRTGELFF.

CDR3 DNA: TGTGCCAGCAGCCATACCGACAGGGGGCTCGATGGCTACACCTTC. Residues: CASSHTDRGLDGYTF. The V gene is TRBV5-4, the J gene TRBJ1-2; 10 nucleotides align to TRBD1. The junction had 9 bases not matched to a gene; V was cut back by 4 bases and J by 6 bases. CDR1 and CDR2 from the germline V gene are SGHNT and YYREEE (reference sequence). The CDR3 is 15 amino acids.

The chain carries TRBV28 and TRBJ1-1; 9 nucleotides match TRBD1. CDR1 MDHEN and CDR2 SYDVKM come from the germline V gene. The CDR3 has 15 residues. J gave up 6 bases and V 5 bases, and 10 bases lay outside the gene matches. This CDR3 reads CASSNRGPTSAEAFF. CDR3 DNA: TGTGCCAGCAGTAACAGGGGGCCGACCTCCGCTGAAGCTTTCTTT.

V gene TRBV5-3 combines with J gene TRBJ2-1; TRBD2 aligns across 9 bases. TRBV5-3 falls under the ORF class, with uncertain function. The trim removed 0 bases at V and 6 bases at J, leaving 19 bases unmatched. The CDR3 covers 20 residues. This chain's CDR3 is CARSLAGLAGPGFTGNEQFF. In DNA form, the CDR3 reads TGTGCCAGAAGCTTGGCCGGGCTAGCGGGACCCGGCTTTACGGGCAATGAGCAGTTCTTC.

The chain carries TRBV19 and TRBJ1-1, with 8 bases that match TRBD1. The trim removed 4 bases at V and 0 bases at J, leaving 4 bases unmatched. The CDR3 consists of 15 residues. The germline V gene has CDR1 LNHDA and CDR2 SQIVND (reference sequence). The CDR3 region has the DNA TGTGCCAGTAGTACACGACAGGGGATGAACACTGAAGCTTTCTTT. This translates into CASSTRQGMNTEAFF. The full variable domain, with the rest looked up from reference TRBV19 and TRBJ1-1, is DGGITQSPKYLFRKEGQNVTLSCEQNLNHDAMYWYRQDPGQGLRLIYYSQIVNDFQKGDIAEGYSVSREKKESFPLTVTSAQKNPTAFYLCASSTRQGMNTEAFFGQGTRLTVV.

The genes are TRBV10-3 and TRBJ1-4; 7 bases match TRBD1. Trimming cost V 2 bases and J 5 bases; bases outside gene matches: 8. Per germline, CDR1 ENHRY and CDR2 SYGVKD. The CDR3 extends over 16 amino acids. The CDR3 DNA sequence: TGTGCCATCAGTGAGATTCACATGACAGGGAATGAAAAACTGTTTTTT. It specifies CAISEIHMTGNEKLFF.

A note on this clone: Additional DNA sequences in this sample encode the identical CDR3. This sequence joins TRBV5-1 and TRBJ2-7; 10 bases fit TRBD2. V trimming: 0 bases; J trimming: 3 bases; junction bases outside the gene matches: 6. The germline V gene has CDR1 SGHRS and CDR2 YFSETQ. The CDR3 has 16 residues. As DNA, the CDR3 is TGCGCCAGCAGCTTGGGGCTAGCGGGAGTAAGCTACGAGCAGTACTTC. Residues: CASSLGLAGVSYEQYF. Full variable domain (remainder filled in from reference TRBV5-1 and TRBJ2-7): KAGVTQTPRYLIKTRGQQVTLSCSPISGHRSVSWYQQTPGQGLQFLFEYFSETQRNKGNFPGRFSGRQFSNSRSEMNVSTLELGDSALYLCASSLGLAGVSYEQYFGPGTRLTVT.

V and J are TRBV10-3 and TRBJ2-1, with 13 bases identical to TRBD2. After removal of 7 bases from V and 0 bases from J, the junction contained 3 bases not matched to a gene. CDR3 length equals 16 residues. Germline loops: CDR1 ENHRY, CDR2 SYGVKD. The DNA for the CDR3 is TGTGCCATCACCCGGACTAGCGGGAGCTCCTACAATGAGCAGTTCTTC. As protein: CAITRTSGSSYNEQFF.

The V gene is TRBV14, the J gene TRBJ2-7; tentative D call: TRBD2 (8 bases). V was cut by 5 bases and J by 0 bases, with 17 bases left in between. Germline lookup yields CDR1 SGHDN and CDR2 FVKESK. CDR3 length: 16 amino acids. This chain's CDR3 is CASSVGGGRISYEQYF. The CDR3 DNA reads as TGTGCCAGCAGCGTAGGGGGCGGGAGGATCTCCTACGAGCAGTACTTC.

There are a few counts of this clone. This chain links TRBV6-6 with TRBJ2-7; 11 bases match TRBD1. With 6 bases clipped from V and 2 bases from J, the junction kept 9 bases outside the gene matches. The germline V gene has CDR1 MNHNY and CDR2 SVGAGI (reference sequence). The length of the CDR3 is 16 residues. This chain's CDR3 is CASRLPGGQGAYEQYF. The CDR3 DNA sequence: TGTGCCAGCAGGCTTCCGGGGGGACAGGGGGCCTACGAGCAGTACTTC.